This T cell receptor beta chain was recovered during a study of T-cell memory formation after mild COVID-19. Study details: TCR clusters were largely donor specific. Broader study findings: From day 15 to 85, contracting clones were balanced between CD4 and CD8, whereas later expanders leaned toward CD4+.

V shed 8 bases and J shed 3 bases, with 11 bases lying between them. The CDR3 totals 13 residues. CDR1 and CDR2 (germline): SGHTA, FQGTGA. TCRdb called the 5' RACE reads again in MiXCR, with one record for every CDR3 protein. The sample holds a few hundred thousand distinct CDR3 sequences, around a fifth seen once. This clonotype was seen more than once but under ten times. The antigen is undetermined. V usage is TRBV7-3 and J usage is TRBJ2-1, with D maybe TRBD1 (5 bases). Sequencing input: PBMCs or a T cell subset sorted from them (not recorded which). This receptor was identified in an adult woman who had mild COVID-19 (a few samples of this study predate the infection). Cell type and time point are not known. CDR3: CASGTGFYNEQFF. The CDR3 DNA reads TGTGCCAGCGGTACAGGATTCTACAATGAGCAGTTCTTC.